This T cell receptor beta chain stems from a study of CD8 T cells in ankylosing spondylitis. With regard to this clonotype: What it binds is unknown.

With molecular barcodes, quantitative 5'-RACE was used to make the TCR beta libraries. MiXCR was run by TCRdb on the 5' RACE reads, yielding one entry per CDR3 protein. The table shows roughly 400,000 distinct CDR3 sequences, with 20% to 25% occurring only once. Regarding the study as a whole: Earlier authors reported some of these motif variants in reactive arthritis synovial fluid and blood. It was reported that disease-linked clones were significantly enriched in matched ankylosing spondylitis synovial fluid. Disease-linked clones, CD8+, were relatively rare in peripheral blood. Blood from ankylosing spondylitis patients appeared to carry a characteristic roughly 8-variant TCR beta motif.

V was pared by 0 bases and J by 2 bases, with 18 bases between. This CDR3 is built from 18 residues. In germline, CDR1 is MNHEY, CDR2 SMNVEV (reference sequence). This TCR was sampled from a male donor with ankylosing spondylitis. The sample consisted of blood, either unsorted or a sorted T cell fraction (not recorded which). This sequence joins TRBV27 and TRBJ2-3; D unclear. CDR3 amino acids: CASSLSLRLGGYTDTQYF. CDR3 DNA: TGTGCCAGCAGTTTATCACTGCGGCTAGGTGGCTACACAGATACGCAGTATTTT.